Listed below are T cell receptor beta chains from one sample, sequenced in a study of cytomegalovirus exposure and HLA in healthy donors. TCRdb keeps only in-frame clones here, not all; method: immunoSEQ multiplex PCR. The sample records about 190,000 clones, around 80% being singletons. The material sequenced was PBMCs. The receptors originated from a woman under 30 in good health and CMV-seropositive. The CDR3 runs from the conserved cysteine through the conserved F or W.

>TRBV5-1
CASSLAPGTSGIYNEQFF
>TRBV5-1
CASSLRLGRDTQYF
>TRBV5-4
CASSFSLGGPGELFF
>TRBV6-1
CASRLAGGSEQYF
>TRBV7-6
CASSLAKETGMAGELFF
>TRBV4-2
CASSSAGGYNEQFF
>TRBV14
CASSPRTGPGELFF
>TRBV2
CASNEAGPHTF
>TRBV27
CASSLAGVSSYEQYF
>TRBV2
CASTGRDRATLSSPLHF
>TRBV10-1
CASSEWVGQGGPKNIQYF
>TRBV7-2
CASSQQGTSNQPQHF
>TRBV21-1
CASSPGPTGELNYGYTF
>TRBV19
CASSITSGNSPLHF
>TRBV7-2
CASSPTYYNEQFF
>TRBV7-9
CASSLSVDIQYF
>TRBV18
CASSPQTQVEAFF
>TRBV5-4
CASSLGQSTDTQYF
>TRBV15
CATSRESGGPSDTQYF
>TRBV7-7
CASSLDREKTQYF
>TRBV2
CASKTANTGELFF
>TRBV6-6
CASRPRLAGGADTQYF
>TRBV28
CASSSQLAGGRDEQFF
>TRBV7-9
CASSLRTNEKLFF
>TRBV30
CAWSVLSGRRNTIYF
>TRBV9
CASSFGQLSGNTIYF
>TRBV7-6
CASSVAPVYEQYF
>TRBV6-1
CASSAQTGAPTEAFF
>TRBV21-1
CASSKAGSDNEKLFF
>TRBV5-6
CASSRDRGYGYTF
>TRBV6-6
CASSGVAAGGQPQHF